This T cell receptor beta chain was captured in a study of CD8 T cells in Susac syndrome. Study-level results: TCR sequencing and HLA analysis covered a relatively small number of individuals.

TCR beta sequences were obtained from blood CD8+ and CD4+ T cells. RNA totalling roughly 0.45 to 1 ug underwent reverse transcription with random hexamers. Amplification of TCR beta CDR3 was carried out by immunoSEQ multiplex PCR, which covered 54 Vbeta and 13 Jbeta segments. TCRdb ran MiXCR on the immunoSEQ multiplex PCR reads and lists one entry per CDR3 protein. Of 150,000 to 200,000 distinct CDR3 sequences detected, 94% appear once; the ten largest clones hold more than 0.095%. V shed 5 bases and J shed 0 bases, with 11 bases lying between them. Germline lookup yields CDR1 PRHDT and CDR2 FYEKMQ (reference sequence). The CDR3 covers 14 residues. Comments on this clonotype: Its antigen is still unknown.

The sequence came from a human donor with Susac syndrome. Sample: CD4+ T cells from PBMCs. The V gene is TRBV13, the J gene TRBJ2-7; D remains ambiguous. The CDR3 loop reads CASSARTASYEQYF. In DNA, the CDR3 is TGTGCCAGCAGCGCCCGCACAGCCTCCTACGAGCAGTACTTC. The complete variable domain, with remaining parts taken from reference TRBV13 and TRBJ2-7, reads AAGVIQSPRHLIKEKRETATLKCYPIPRHDTVYWYQQGPGQDPQFLISFYEKMQSDKGSIPDRFSAQQFSDYHSELNMSSLELGDSALYFCASSARTASYEQYFGPGTRLTVT.